The clone carrying this TCR beta chain was found many times. What it recognizes is unknown. TCR beta CDR3 regions were amplified from RNA. The primer set for the first-round RT-PCR of the TCR CDR3 was HTBI. TCRdb reprocessed the multiplex PCR reads via MiXCR and lists one record per CDR3 protein. The repertoire includes around 280,000 distinct CDR3 sequences, 13% of them detected once, and 7.5% to 8% sits in the top ten. The data were taken from a study of T cells in Graves' hyperthyroidism and ophthalmopathy. Study observations and caveats: Researchers found most expanded thyroid clonotypes above 0.001 in blood as well.

Germline V gene sequence: CDR1 MDHEN, CDR2 SYDVKM. The CDR3 extends over 16 amino acids. V lost 7 bases and J 0 bases, leaving 19 bases between the germline ends. Participants, patients aged 18 to 65, had newly diagnosed hyperthyroidism with a duration under 2 months. This receptor was identified in a woman in her twenties or thirties with Graves' hyperthyroidism that later progressed to Graves' ophthalmopathy. The sequenced sample was blood. The chain carries TRBV28 and TRBJ2-7; possible D gene TRBD2, 5 bases. In nucleotides, the CDR3 is TGTGCCAGCACCTGGGCGGGCAGTGGGCCCTCCTACGAGCAGTACTTC. It is translated as CASTWAGSGPSYEQYF.